Below, one T cell receptor (beta chain) is given with its context. What it binds is not known. Researchers ran the PCR with 60 Vbeta and 13 Jbeta primers. Some clones are missing from TCRdb's copy, which holds only in-frame ones; the method was immunoSEQ multiplex PCR. Here the sample spans 150,000 or so clones, roughly 65% being singletons. The data stem from a study of cytomegalovirus exposure and HLA in healthy donors. Study-wide findings and caveats: CMV serostatus was the sole immune exposure data available. HLA alleles were associated with 15,000 to 20,000 TCR beta sequences in a later analysis at 0.05 false discovery rate.

This receptor was identified in a man between 18 and 29 years old in good health and CMV-seropositive. Sequencing was performed on PBMCs.

CDR3 DNA sequence: TGTGCCAGCCTGGGAGGGTCCACTGAAGCTTTCTTT. Translation gives CASLGGSTEAFF. V gene TRBV19 combines with J gene TRBJ1-1, with D unresolved. The CDR3 runs 12 residues. V was trimmed by 9 bases and J by 4 bases, leaving 12 bases between them. CDR1 and CDR2 (germline): LNHDA, SQIVND (reference sequence). Looking up the rest from reference TRBV19 and TRBJ1-1 gives the full variable domain: DGGITQSPKYLFRKEGQNVTLSCEQNLNHDAMYWYRQDPGQGLRLIYYSQIVNDFQKGDIAEGYSVSREKKESFPLTVTSAQKNPTAFYLCASLGGSTEAFFGQGTRLTVV.